Listed below are T cell receptor beta chains from one sample, sequenced in a study of blood T cell repertoires in COVID-19. The repertoire was sequenced with immunoSEQ multiplex PCR; TCRdb's copy has only in-frame clones and lacks some. The repertoire holds about 210,000 clones, with over 80% as singletons. Sequenced material: PBMCs or T cells enriched from blood (not recorded which). All receptors derive from a young man who had recovered from COVID-19. Each CDR3 is given with its conserved first and last residue. The D gene is left open where the match is weak. A row's size may be missing; if present it is once, few, many or a size class.

TRBJ1-6	TRBV4-3	-	-	TGCGCCAGCAGCCGTAATAGGGGGGAGGGTTCACCCCTCCACTTT	CASSRNRGEGSPLHF
TRBJ2-3	TRBV4-1	-	-	TGCGCCAGCAGCCAAGATTCCGCCAGGCAGGATACGCAGTATTTT	CASSQDSARQDTQYF
TRBJ1-2	TRBV6-1	TRBD1	-	TGTGCCAGCAGTGAAAATTTGGGGGACAGGGGGCGCCTTTTTGGCTACACCTTC	CASSENLGDRGRLFGYTF
TRBJ2-3	TRBV2	TRBD1	-	TGTGCCAGCAGTGCGAACTCCGGGACAGGGTTGTTGGATACGCAGTATTTT	CASSANSGTGLLDTQYF
TRBJ1-2	TRBV14	TRBD1	-	TGTGCCAGCAGCCAAGCTTGGTCCAGGGGGCCCTATGGCTACACCTTC	CASSQAWSRGPYGYTF
TRBJ2-3	TRBV10-3	TRBD2	once	TGTGCCATCAGGGACCGGACTAGCGGGGACCCGCAGTATTTT	CAIRDRTSGDPQYF
TRBJ1-5	TRBV28	-	-	TGTGCCAGCAGCTTGGACAGCGGAGCTTATAGCAATCAGCCCCAGCATTTT	CASSLDSGAYSNQPQHF
TRBJ2-1	TRBV12-2	-	-	TGTGCAAGTCGCCACAAAAAGCGGGGGTCCTACAATGAGCAGTTCTTC	CASRHKKRGSYNEQFF
TRBJ2-1	TRBV4-3	-	-	TGCGCCAGCAGCAAAGGAATCGGAACTAGCTCCTACAATGAGCAGTTCTTC	CASSKGIGTSSYNEQFF
TRBJ2-2	TRBV24-1	TRBD2	-	TGTGCCACCAGTGATTTGGGCAGGGAGGGCAACACCGGGGAGCTGTTTTTT	CATSDLGREGNTGELFF
TRBJ1-4	TRBV4-1	-	-	TGCGCCAGCAGCCAAGTGGGGCAGACTAATGAAAAACTGTTTTTT	CASSQVGQTNEKLFF
TRBJ1-5	TRBV28	-	-	TGTGCCAGCACCAAGAGGGGGGGACAGCCCCAGCATTTT	CASTKRGGQPQHF
TRBJ1-2	TRBV19	TRBD1	-	TGTGCCAGTACCCCTGACAGGGAAATGTTCTATAGCTACACCTTC	CASTPDREMFYSYTF
TRBJ2-7	TRBV5-1	TRBD2	-	TGCGCCAGCAGCTTCCCTCCCGGGGGACTATCTCTATTGTACTTC	CASSFPPGGLSLLYF
TRBJ2-3	TRBV7-2	TRBD1	-	TGTGCCAGCAGCACGAGGGCGGGACAGGGTACAGATACGCAGTATTTT	CASSTRAGQGTDTQYF
TRBJ2-7	TRBV19	-	-	TGTGCCAGTAGCCCCTTGTCTGAGGGCCGCTACGAGCAGTACTTC	CASSPLSEGRYEQYF
TRBJ2-5	TRBV20-1	TRBD2	-	TGCAGTGCTAGTCTTCTAGCGGAGTACAAAGAGTCCCAGTACTTC	CSASLLAEYKESQYF
TRBJ1-2	TRBV3-1/TRBV3-2	TRBD1	-	TGTGCCAGCAGCCAACGACAGGGACTCTATGGCTACACCTTC	CASSQRQGLYGYTF
TRBJ2-5	TRBV11-2	TRBD2	-	TGTGCCAGCAGCTCAAGGTGGTCGCTAGCGGGGGTATACCAAGAGACCCAGTACTTC	CASSSRWSLAGVYQETQYF
TRBJ1-1	TRBV5-8	-	-	TGTGCCAGCAGTCCCAGGTCGGGGTATACTGAAGCTTTCTTT	CASSPRSGYTEAFF
TRBJ2-1	TRBV3-1/TRBV3-2	TRBD2	-	TGTGCCAGCAGCGGTCGGACTAGCGGGGGAACCTACAATGAGCAGTTCTTC	CASSGRTSGGTYNEQFF
TRBJ2-1	TRBV19	TRBD2	-	TGTGCCAGTAGTAAACTAGCGGGAGGTGTCCTCTCCTACAATGAGCAGTTCTTC	CASSKLAGGVLSYNEQFF
TRBJ1-5	TRBV19	TRBD1	-	TGTGCCACTGCAGGGGGCTGGCAGCCCCAGCATTTT	CATAGGWQPQHF
TRBJ1-1	TRBV3-1/TRBV3-2	-	-	TGTGCCAGCAGCCAAGTAGACAGGTCCCCTTTCTTT	CASSQVDRSPFF
TRBJ2-1	TRBV19	TRBD2	-	TGTGCCAGTAGTAACGGACTAGCGGGAGTAGGAGGTGAGCAGTTCTTC	CASSNGLAGVGGEQFF
TRBJ2-1	TRBV20-1	TRBD2	-	TGCAGTGCTAGTAGTATGGGACTAGCGGGAGGGAGGAATGAGCAGTTCTTC	CSASSMGLAGGRNEQFF
TRBJ1-6	TRBV5-5	-	-	TGTGCCAGCAGCTTGGGTACAGATTCACCCCTCCACTTT	CASSLGTDSPLHF
TRBJ2-1	TRBV6-2/TRBV6-3	TRBD1	-	TGTGCCAGCAGTGGAACCGGGACAGGGGACAATGAGCAGTTCTTC	CASSGTGTGDNEQFF
TRBJ1-6	TRBV5-6	-	-	TGTGCCAGCAGCTTCCTCCCAGGGGCCTTTAATTCACCCCTCCACTTT	CASSFLPGAFNSPLHF
TRBJ2-1	TRBV28	-	-	TGTGCCAGCAGTTTACCCGGGACCTACAATGAGCAGTTCTTC	CASSLPGTYNEQFF
TRBJ2-7	TRBV18	TRBD1	-	TGTGCCAGCTCACCATTTTCGGGACAGGGATTTTATGAGCAGTACTTC	CASSPFSGQGFYEQYF
TRBJ1-5	TRBV19	TRBD1	-	TGTGCCAGTAGTCCCCGACAGGGTAGAAATCAGCCCCAGCATTTT	CASSPRQGRNQPQHF
TRBJ2-7	TRBV2	-	-	TGTGCCAGCAGTGAACAGTCTTACGAGCAGTACTTC	CASSEQSYEQYF
TRBJ1-2	TRBV25-1	TRBD1	-	TGTGCCAGCAGCCGGGACAGTGGCTACACCTTC	CASSRDSGYTF
TRBJ1-6	TRBV11-2	TRBD1	-	TGTGCCAGCAGCCCGAGACCACGAGGGACAGTGAATAATTCACCCCTCCACTTT	CASSPRPRGTVNNSPLHF
TRBJ1-1	TRBV2	-	-	TGTGCCAGCAGACGAGACTCCGGGACAATCAGCGCTGAAGCTTTCTTT	CASRRDSGTISAEAFF
TRBJ1-4	TRBV11-2	-	-	TGTGCCAGCAGCTTAGCCGCAGGGAGGTACGAAAAACTGTTTTTT	CASSLAAGRYEKLFF
TRBJ2-5	TRBV7-2	-	-	TGTGCCAGCAGCTCCCCCCCCGCGGAGACCCAGTACTTC	CASSSPPAETQYF
TRBJ1-1	TRBV5-1	-	-	TGCGCCAGCAGCTTCGGCCAGGGAAACACTGAAGCTTTCTTT	CASSFGQGNTEAFF
TRBJ1-4	TRBV11-2	TRBD1	-	TGTGCCAGCAGCTTCTCCGGACAGGGGAATGAAAAACTGTTTTTT	CASSFSGQGNEKLFF
TRBJ2-1	TRBV9	TRBD2	-	TGTGCCAGCAGCGGGTCGGCTCTGGGGGGGATCCTCTACAATGAGCAGTTCTTC	CASSGSALGGILYNEQFF
TRBJ2-1	TRBV3-1/TRBV3-2	TRBD2	-	TGTGCCAGCAGCCAACTGACTAGCGGGGTTGATGAGCAGTTCTTC	CASSQLTSGVDEQFF
TRBJ2-1	TRBV14	TRBD2	-	TGTGCCAGCAGCCAAGAGGGGACTAGCGTCAATGAGCAGTTCTTC	CASSQEGTSVNEQFF
TRBJ2-5	TRBV7-9	-	-	TGTGCCAGCAGCTTAACCAGACTCGCCCAAGAGACCCAGTACTTC	CASSLTRLAQETQYF
TRBJ2-4	TRBV27	TRBD1	-	TGTGCCAGCAGTTCCGCAGGGGGTCTAGCCAAAAACATTCAGTACTTC	CASSSAGGLAKNIQYF
TRBJ1-5	TRBV12-3/TRBV12-4	-	-	TGTGCCAGCAGTTATGGCAGCAATCAGCCCCAGCATTTT	CASSYGSNQPQHF
TRBJ2-5	TRBV7-2	-	-	TGTGCCAGCAGCTTTACGCTAAGCCAAGAGACCCAGTACTTC	CASSFTLSQETQYF
TRBJ2-2	TRBV7-8	TRBD2	-	TGTGCCAGCAGCCCGCGCCCACTGGGACTAGCGGGGGGTAGGGGAGCCGGGGAGCTGTTTTTT	CASSPRPLGLAGGRGAGELFF
TRBJ1-4	TRBV12-5	-	-	TGTGCTAGTGGTTTGGTAATCACGAGGATACTCGAACTGTTTTTT	CASGLVITRILELFF
TRBJ1-5	TRBV2	TRBD1	-	TGTGCCAGGGGGACAGGGGGTGCCAATCAGCCCCAGCATTTT	CARGTGGANQPQHF
TRBJ1-3	TRBV18	-	-	TGTGCCAGCTCACCTTTTACAGCCCTGAGCTCTGGAAACACCATATATTTT	CASSPFTALSSGNTIYF
TRBJ2-3	TRBV19	-	-	TGTGCCAGTAGTCCAGGGGTAGGAGATACGCAGTATTTT	CASSPGVGDTQYF
TRBJ1-1	TRBV9	-	-	TGTGCCAGCAGCGGTTCTGGCATGAACACTGAAGCTTTCTTT	CASSGSGMNTEAFF
TRBJ2-7	TRBV7-2	TRBD1	-	TGTGCCAGCAGCCCGGGGCGACTCGGACAGGGTCTCAACGAGCAGTACTTC	CASSPGRLGQGLNEQYF
TRBJ2-3	TRBV6-2/TRBV6-3	TRBD2	-	TGTGCCAGCAGTTATCGACTAGCGGGGGGGTACACTAGCACAGATACGCAGTATTTT	CASSYRLAGGYTSTDTQYF
TRBJ2-3	TRBV21-1	-	-	TGTGCCAGCAGCATACCGCAGGGGATAGCAGATACGCAGTATTTT	CASSIPQGIADTQYF
TRBJ2-1	TRBV7-8	-	-	TGTGCCAGCAGCTTAGGGTCCCTGGGAGATGAGCAGTTCTTC	CASSLGSLGDEQFF
TRBJ2-2	TRBV9	TRBD1	-	TGTGCCAGCAGCGTAGCACAGGGGGCTACCGGGGAGCTGTTTTTT	CASSVAQGATGELFF